This T cell receptor (beta chain) derives from a study of blood T cell repertoires in COVID-19. Study overall: Sources were T cells, B-cell-depleted T cells, or PBMCs; the material itself was cDNA or gDNA.

V lost 3 bases, J lost 3 bases, and 1 base stayed unmatched. The length of the CDR3 is 15 residues. Germline CDR1 reads KGHSH; CDR2 reads LQKENI. As handled by the study authors: Amplification with reference gene primers provided the estimates of nucleated cell counts. This table comes from immunoSEQ multiplex PCR, and its TCRdb copy is limited to in-frame clones, with some not included. The V and J calls and the clone size are those of that table, but D and trimming were determined from the DNA. In the table there are fewer than 300,000 clones, 84% of which are singletons. The receptor was derived from a human donor in a cohort sampled during active COVID-19. Sequencing was done on a sample of peripheral blood. The chain recombines TRBV18 with TRBJ2-3, with TRBD2 matching 12 bases. The CDR3 DNA sequence: TGTGCCAGCTCACCGACTAGCGGGGGAACAGATACGCAGTATTTT. Its translation is CASSPTSGGTDTQYF.